This T cell receptor (beta chain) was observed in a study of tumor-infiltrating lymphocytes in primary liver carcinoma. Across the study: The study obtained roughly 3.5 to 7.13 million productive TCRbeta reads per sample, similar across tissue types.

Germline DNA was also extracted, and blood RNA derived from unsorted whole blood. Prior to surgery, approximately 3.6 milliliters of peripheral blood were drawn. The CDR3 length is 14 residues. Germline assignment: CDR1 LGHNA and CDR2 YSLEER. In the case of this clonotype: An end of the junction differs from the germline gene, which may be a read error.

Reverse transcription of approximately 500 ng total RNA with a constant-region primer produced TCR beta cDNA. Modified slightly, ARM-PCR produced TCR beta libraries over three nested multiplex PCR rounds. In the first two PCR rounds, TRBV1-TRBV30 forward primers were paired with a C-beta reverse primer, and each round lasted about 9 cycles. MiXCR was run by TCRdb on the multiplex PCR reads, yielding one entry per CDR3 protein. Here the sample spans fewer than 400,000 distinct CDR3 sequences, about three fifths being singletons. The TCR was taken from a woman aged 25 to 39 with primary liver carcinoma and hepatitis B virus infection. The specimen sequenced was peripheral blood. The V call is TRBV4-3, the J call TRBJ1-2; no reliable D call. CDR3 nucleotides: TGCGCCAGCAGCCAAGATAAGGGCCCGTATGGCTACACTTTC. Translation: CASSQDKGPYGYTF.